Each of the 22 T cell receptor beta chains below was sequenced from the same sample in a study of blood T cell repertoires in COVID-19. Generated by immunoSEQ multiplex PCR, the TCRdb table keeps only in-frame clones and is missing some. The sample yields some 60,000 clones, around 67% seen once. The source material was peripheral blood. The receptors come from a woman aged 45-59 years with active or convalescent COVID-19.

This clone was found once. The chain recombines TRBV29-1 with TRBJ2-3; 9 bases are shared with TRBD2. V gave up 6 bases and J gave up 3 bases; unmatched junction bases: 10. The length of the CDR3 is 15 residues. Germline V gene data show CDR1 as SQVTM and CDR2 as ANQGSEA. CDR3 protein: CSVLSGSINTDTQYF. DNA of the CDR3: TGCAGCGTCCTTAGCGGGAGTATAAATACAGATACGCAGTATTTT.

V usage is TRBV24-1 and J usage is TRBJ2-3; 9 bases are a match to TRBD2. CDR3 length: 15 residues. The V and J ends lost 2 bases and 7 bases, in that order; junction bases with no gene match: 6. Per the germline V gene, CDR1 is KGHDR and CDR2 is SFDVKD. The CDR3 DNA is TGTGCCACCAGTGATTCTGCGGGAGGGCCGAATACGCAGTATTTT. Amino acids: CATSDSAGGPNTQYF.

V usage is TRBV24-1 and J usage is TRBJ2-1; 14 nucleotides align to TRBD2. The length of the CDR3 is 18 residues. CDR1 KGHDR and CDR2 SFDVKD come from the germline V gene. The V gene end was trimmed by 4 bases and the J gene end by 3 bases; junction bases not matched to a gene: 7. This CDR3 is CATSDARGLAGGYNEQFF. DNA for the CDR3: TGTGCCACCAGTGACGCACGCGGACTAGCGGGGGGCTACAATGAGCAGTTCTTC.

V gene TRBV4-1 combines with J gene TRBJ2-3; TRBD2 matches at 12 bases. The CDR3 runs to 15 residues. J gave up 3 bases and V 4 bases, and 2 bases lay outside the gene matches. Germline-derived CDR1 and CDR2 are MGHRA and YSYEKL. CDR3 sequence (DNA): TGCGCCAGCAGCCGTGGGACTAGCGGGACAGATACGCAGTATTTT. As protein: CASSRGTSGTDTQYF.

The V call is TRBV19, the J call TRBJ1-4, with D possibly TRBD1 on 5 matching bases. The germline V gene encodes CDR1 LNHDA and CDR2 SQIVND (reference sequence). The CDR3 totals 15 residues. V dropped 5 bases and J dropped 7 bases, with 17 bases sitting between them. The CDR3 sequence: CASSPWSGGGEKLFF. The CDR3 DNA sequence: TGTGCCAGTAGTCCCTGGTCAGGCGGGGGTGAAAAACTGTTTTTT.

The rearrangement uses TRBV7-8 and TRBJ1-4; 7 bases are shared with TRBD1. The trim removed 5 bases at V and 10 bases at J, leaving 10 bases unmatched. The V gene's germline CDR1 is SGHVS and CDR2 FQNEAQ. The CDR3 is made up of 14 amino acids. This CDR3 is CASSPSPQGRKLFF. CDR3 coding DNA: TGTGCCAGCAGCCCTTCGCCACAGGGGAGAAAACTGTTTTTT. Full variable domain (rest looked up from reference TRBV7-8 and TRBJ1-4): GAGVSQSPRYKVAKRGQDVALRCDPISGHVSLFWYQQALGQGPEFLTYFQNEAQLDKSGLPSDRFFAERPEGSVSTLKIQRTQQEDSAVYLCASSPSPQGRKLFFGSGTQLSVL.

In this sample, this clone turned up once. The CDR3 coding sequence is TGTGCCAGCAGTAACACAGGGAGCAATCAGCCCCAGCATTTT. Protein product: CASSNTGSNQPQHF. This sequence joins TRBV2 and TRBJ1-5; a weak D match, TRBD1 (6 bases). The CDR3 runs 14 residues. CDR1 is SNHLY and CDR2 is FYNNEI in the germline V gene. Trimming took off 5 bases at V and 1 base at J, with 9 bases between the two ends.

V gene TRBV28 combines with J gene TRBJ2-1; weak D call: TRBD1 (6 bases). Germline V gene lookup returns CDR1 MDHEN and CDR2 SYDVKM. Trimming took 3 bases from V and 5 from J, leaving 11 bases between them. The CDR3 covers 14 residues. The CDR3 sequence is CASSLAGDHNEQFF. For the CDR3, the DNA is TGTGCCAGCAGTTTGGCAGGGGACCACAATGAGCAGTTCTTC.

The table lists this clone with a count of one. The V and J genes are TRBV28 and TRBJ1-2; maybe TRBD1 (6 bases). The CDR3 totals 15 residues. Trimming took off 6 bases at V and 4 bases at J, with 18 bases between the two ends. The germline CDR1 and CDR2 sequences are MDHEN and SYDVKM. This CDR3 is CASRTRTDHPYGYTF. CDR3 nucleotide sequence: TGTGCCAGCAGGACGCGGACAGACCACCCCTATGGCTACACCTTC.

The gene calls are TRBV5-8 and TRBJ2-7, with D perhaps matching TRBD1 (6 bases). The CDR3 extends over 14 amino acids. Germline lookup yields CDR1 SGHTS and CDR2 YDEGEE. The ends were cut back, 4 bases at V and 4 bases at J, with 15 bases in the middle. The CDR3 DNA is TGTGCCAGCAGCCTTACTGGACAGTCTTACGAGCAGTACTTC. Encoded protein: CASSLTGQSYEQYF. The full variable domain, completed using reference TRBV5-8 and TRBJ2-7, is EAGVTQSPTHLIKTRGQQATLRCSPISGHTSVYWYQQALGLGLQFLLWYDEGEERNRGNFPPRFSGRQFPNYSSELNVNALELEDSALYLCASSLTGQSYEQYFGPGTRLTVT.

The CDR3 region is CASSIFGREGHSYEQYF. The CDR3 DNA follows: TGTGCCAGCAGCATTTTCGGGCGGGAGGGCCACTCCTACGAGCAGTACTTC. This chain uses TRBV7-9 with TRBJ2-7; 9 bases are shared with TRBD2. In germline, CDR1 is SEHNR, CDR2 FQNEAQ (reference sequence). V lost 5 bases, J lost 0 bases, and 11 bases stayed unmatched. The CDR3 runs 17 residues.

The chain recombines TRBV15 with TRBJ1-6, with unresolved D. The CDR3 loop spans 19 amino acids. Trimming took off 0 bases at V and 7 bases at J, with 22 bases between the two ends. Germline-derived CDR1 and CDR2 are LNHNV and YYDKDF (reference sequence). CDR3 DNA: TGTGCCACCAGCAGAGATCCCATGTGGTCCGGGAGGTGGAATTCACCCCTCCACTTT. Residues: CATSRDPMWSGRWNSPLHF.

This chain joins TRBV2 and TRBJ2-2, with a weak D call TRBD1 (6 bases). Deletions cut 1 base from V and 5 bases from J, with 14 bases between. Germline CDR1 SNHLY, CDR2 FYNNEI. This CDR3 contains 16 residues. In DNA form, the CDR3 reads TGTGCCAGCAGTGAAGTTGGCAGGGGCCGAACCGGGGAGCTGTTTTTT. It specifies CASSEVGRGRTGELFF.

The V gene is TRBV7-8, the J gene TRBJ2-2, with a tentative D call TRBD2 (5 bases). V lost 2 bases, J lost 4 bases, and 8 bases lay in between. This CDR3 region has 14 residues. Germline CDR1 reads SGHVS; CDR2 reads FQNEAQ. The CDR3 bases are TGTGCCAGCAGCTTAACTAGGAGCACCGGGGAGCTGTTTTTT. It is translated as CASSLTRSTGELFF.

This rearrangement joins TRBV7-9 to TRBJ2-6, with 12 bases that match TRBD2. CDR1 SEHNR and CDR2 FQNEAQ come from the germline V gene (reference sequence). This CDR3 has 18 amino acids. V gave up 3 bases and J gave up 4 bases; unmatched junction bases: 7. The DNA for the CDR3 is TGTGCCAGCAGCTTTCGACTAGCGGGAGTGCCCGGGGCCAACGTCCTGACTTTC. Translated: CASSFRLAGVPGANVLTF.

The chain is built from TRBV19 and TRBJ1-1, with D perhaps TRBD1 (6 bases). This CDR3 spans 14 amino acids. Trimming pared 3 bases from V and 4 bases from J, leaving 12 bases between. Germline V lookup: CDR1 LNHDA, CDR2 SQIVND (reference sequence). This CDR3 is CASSMVRGGTEAFF. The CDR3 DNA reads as TGTGCCAGTAGTATGGTGAGGGGGGGCACTGAAGCTTTCTTT.

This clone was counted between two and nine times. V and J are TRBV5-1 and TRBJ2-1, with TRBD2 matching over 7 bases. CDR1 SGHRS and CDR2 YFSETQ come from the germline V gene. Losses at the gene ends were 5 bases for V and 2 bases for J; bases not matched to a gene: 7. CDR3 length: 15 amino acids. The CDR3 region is CASSQFRGAYNEQFF. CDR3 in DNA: TGCGCCAGCAGTCAGTTCCGGGGGGCCTACAATGAGCAGTTCTTC.

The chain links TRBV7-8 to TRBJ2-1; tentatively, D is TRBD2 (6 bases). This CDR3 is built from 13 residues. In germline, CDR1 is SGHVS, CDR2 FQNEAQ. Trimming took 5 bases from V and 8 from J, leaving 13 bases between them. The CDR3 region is CASSIKLAHEQFF. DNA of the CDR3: TGTGCCAGCAGCATAAAACTAGCCCATGAGCAGTTCTTC.

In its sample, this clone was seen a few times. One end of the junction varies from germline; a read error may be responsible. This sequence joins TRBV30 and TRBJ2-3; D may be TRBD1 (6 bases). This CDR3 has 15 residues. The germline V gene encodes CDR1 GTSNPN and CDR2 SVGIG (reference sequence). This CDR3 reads CAWSQGQGSTDTQYF. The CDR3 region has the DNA TGTGCCTGGAGTCAGGGGCAGGGGAGCACTGATACGCAGTATTTT.

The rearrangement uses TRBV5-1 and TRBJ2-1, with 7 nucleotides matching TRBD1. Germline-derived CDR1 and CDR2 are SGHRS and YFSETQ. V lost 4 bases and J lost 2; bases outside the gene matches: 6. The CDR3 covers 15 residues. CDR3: CASSLTGQPYNEQFF. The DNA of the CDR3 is TGCGCCAGCAGCCTAACGGGACAGCCCTACAATGAGCAGTTCTTC.

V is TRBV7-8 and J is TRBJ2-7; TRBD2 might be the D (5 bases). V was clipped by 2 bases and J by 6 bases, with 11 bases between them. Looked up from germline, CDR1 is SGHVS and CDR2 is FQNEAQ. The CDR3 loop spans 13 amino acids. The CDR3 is CASSLKSTTEQYF. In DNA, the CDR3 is TGTGCCAGCAGCTTAAAGTCGACTACCGAGCAGTACTTC. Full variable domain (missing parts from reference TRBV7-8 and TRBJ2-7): GAGVSQSPRYKVAKRGQDVALRCDPISGHVSLFWYQQALGQGPEFLTYFQNEAQLDKSGLPSDRFFAERPEGSVSTLKIQRTQQEDSAVYLCASSLKSTTEQYFGPGTRLTVT.

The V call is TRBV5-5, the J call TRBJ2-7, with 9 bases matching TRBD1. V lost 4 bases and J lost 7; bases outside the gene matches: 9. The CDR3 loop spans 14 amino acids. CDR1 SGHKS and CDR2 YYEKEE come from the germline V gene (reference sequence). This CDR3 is CASSQRTGVAEQYF. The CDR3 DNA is TGTGCCAGCAGCCAACGGACAGGGGTCGCGGAGCAGTACTTC.